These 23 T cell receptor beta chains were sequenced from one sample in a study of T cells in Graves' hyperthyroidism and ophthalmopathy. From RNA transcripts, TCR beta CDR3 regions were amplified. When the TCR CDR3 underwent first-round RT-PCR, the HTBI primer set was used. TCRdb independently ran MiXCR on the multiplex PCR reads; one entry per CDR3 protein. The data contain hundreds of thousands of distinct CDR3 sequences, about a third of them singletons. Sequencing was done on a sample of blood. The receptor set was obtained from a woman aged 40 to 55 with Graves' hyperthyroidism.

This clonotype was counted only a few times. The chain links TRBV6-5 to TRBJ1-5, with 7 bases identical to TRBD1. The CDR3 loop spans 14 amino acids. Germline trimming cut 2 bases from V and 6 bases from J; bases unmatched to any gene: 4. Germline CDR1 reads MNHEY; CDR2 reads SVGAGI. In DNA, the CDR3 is TGTGCCAGCAGTTACCGACAGGGCTCTCAGCCCCAGCATTTT. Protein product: CASSYRQGSQPQHF.

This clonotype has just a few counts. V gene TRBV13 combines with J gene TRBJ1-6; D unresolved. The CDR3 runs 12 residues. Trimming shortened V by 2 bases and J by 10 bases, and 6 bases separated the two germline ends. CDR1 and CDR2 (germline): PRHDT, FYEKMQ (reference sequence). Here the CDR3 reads CASSLRESPLHF. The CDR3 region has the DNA TGTGCCAGCAGCTTAAGGGAATCACCCCTCCACTTT.

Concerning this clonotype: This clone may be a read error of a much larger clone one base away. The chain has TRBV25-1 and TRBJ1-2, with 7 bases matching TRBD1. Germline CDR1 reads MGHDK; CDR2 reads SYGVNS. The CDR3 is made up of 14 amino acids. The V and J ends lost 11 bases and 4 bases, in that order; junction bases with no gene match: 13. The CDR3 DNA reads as TGTGCCGGTAGTACCGAAGGGGGCGGCTATGGCTACACCTTC. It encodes CAGSTEGGGYGYTF.

CDR3 loop: CASSRDYLCTDTQYF. As DNA, the CDR3 is TGTGCCAGCAGCCGGGACTACCTTTGCACAGATACGCAGTATTTT. The rearrangement joins TRBV11-1 to TRBJ2-3; 7 bases line up with TRBD2. CDR3 size: 15 residues. The junction had 6 bases not matched to a gene; V was cut back by 5 bases and J by 1 base. Germline lookup yields CDR1 SGHAT and CDR2 FQDESV (reference sequence).

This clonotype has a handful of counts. This chain's CDR3 is CASSLGGLWVAFF. Here the CDR3 DNA reads TGTGCCAGCAGTCTGGGGGGGCTATGGGTAGCTTTCTTT. This chain uses TRBV12-3 or TRBV12-4 with TRBJ1-1; TRBD1 might be the D (6 bases). The CDR3 extends over 13 amino acids. Trimming shortened V by 5 bases and J by 10 bases, and 17 bases separated the two germline ends.

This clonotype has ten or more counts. The CDR3 DNA follows: TGTGCCATCAGACAATCGACTAGCGGGAACTCGGGCACCGGGGAGCTGTTTTTT. Residues: CAIRQSTSGNSGTGELFF. The J gene is TRBJ2-2, the V gene TRBV10-3; 11 bases are a match to TRBD2. V shed 6 bases, J shed 4 bases, and the junction held 13 bases outside the gene matches. Germline V lookup: CDR1 ENHRY, CDR2 SYGVKD. This CDR3 is 18 amino acids long.

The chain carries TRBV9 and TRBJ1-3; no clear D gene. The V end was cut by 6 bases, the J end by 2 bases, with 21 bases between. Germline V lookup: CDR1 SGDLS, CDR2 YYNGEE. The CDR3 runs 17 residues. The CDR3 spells CASNPSGVQLAGNTIYF. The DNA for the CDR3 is TGTGCCAGCAACCCAAGCGGGGTGCAACTGGCTGGAAACACCATATATTTT.

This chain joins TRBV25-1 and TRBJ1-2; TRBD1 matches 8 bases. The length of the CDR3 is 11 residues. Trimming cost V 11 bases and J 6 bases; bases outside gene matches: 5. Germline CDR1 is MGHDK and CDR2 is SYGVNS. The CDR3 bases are TGTGCCGGACAGGGTATTAATGGCTACACCTTC. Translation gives CAGQGINGYTF.

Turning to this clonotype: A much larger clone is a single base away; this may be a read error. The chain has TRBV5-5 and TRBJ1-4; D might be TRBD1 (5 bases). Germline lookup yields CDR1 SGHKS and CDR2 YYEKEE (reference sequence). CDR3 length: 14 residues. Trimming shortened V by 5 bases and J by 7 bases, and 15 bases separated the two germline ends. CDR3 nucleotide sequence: TGTGCCAGCAGGTTAGGGACGAGCAGTGAAAAACTGTTTTTT. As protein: CASRLGTSSEKLFF. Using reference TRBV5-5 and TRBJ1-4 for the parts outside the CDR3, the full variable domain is DAGVTQSPTHLIKTRGQQVTLRCSPISGHKSVSWYQQVLGQGPQFIFQYYEKEERGRGNFPDRFSARQFPNYSSELNVNALLLGDSALYLCASRLGTSSEKLFFGSGTQLSVL.

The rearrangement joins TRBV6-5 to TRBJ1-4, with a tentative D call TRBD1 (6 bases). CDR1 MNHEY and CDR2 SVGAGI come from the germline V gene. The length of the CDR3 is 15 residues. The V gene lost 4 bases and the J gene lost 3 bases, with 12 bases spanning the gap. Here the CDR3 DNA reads TGTGCCAGCAGTTTAATCCAGGGGCCTAATGAAAAACTGTTTTTT. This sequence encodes CASSLIQGPNEKLFF.

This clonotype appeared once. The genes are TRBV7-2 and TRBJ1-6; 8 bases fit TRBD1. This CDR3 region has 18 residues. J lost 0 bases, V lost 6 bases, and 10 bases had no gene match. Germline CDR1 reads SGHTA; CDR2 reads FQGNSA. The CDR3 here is CASRDGQGGSSYNSPLHF. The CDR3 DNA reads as TGTGCCAGCAGAGACGGACAGGGCGGGAGCTCCTATAATTCACCCCTCCACTTT. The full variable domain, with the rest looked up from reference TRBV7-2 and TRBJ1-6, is GAGVSQSPSNKVTEKGKDVELRCDPISGHTALYWYRQSLGQGLEFLIYFQGNSAPDKSGLPSDRFSAERTGGSVSTLTIQRTQQEDSAVYLCASRDGQGGSSYNSPLHFGNGTRLTVT.

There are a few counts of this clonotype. CDR3 region: CASSYRVGAGELFF. CDR3 nucleotides: TGCGCCAGCAGCTACAGGGTAGGGGCCGGGGAGCTGTTTTTT. V and J are TRBV5-1 and TRBJ2-2; tentative D call: TRBD1 (6 bases). V was shortened by 3 bases and J by 6 bases, with 12 bases between the two germline ends. CDR3 length: 14 residues. Germline V gene sequence: CDR1 SGHRS, CDR2 YFSETQ.

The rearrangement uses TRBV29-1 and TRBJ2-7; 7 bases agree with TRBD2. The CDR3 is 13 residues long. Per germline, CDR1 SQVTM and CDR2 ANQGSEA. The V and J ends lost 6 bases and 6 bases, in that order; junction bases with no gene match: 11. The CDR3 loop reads CSVSPGGVGEQYF. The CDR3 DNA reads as TGCAGCGTCTCCCCTGGGGGGGTAGGCGAGCAGTACTTC.

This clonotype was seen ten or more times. CDR3 residues: CASSVDGHSGNTIYF. CDR3 in DNA: TGTGCCAGCAGCGTAGACGGGCACTCTGGAAACACCATATATTTT. This chain joins TRBV9 and TRBJ1-3; D unclear. The germline V and J ends were trimmed by 0 bases and 0 bases, with 7 bases remaining between them. The germline gives CDR1 SGDLS, CDR2 YYNGEE. The CDR3 spans 15 residues.

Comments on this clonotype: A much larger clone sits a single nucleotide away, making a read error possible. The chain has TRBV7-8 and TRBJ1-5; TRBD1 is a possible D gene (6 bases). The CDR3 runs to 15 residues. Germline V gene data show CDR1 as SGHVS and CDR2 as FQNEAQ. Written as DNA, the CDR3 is TGCGCCAGCAGCCAAGTAGCGGGACAAGGGCAGCCCCAGCATTTT. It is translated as CASSQVAGQGQPQHF.

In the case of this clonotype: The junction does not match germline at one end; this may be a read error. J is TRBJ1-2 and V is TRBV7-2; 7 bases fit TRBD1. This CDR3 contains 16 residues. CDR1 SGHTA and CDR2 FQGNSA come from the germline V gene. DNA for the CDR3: TGCGCCAGCAGCCTATTCTTTTCAGGGGGAGGATATGGCTACACCTTC. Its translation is CASSLFFSGGGYGYTF.

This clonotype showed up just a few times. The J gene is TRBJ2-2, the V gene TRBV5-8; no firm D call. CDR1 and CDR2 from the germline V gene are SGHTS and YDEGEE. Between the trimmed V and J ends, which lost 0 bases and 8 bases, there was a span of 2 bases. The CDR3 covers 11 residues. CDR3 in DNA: TGTGCCAGCAGCTTGGAGGGGGAGCTGTTTTTT. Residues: CASSLEGELFF.

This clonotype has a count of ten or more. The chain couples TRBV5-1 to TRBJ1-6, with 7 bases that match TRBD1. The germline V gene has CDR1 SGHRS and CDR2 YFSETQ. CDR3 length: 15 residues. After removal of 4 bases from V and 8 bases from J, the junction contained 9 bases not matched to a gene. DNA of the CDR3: TGCGCCAGCAGCCCACGACAGGGCGACGATTCACCCCTCCACTTT. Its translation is CASSPRQGDDSPLHF.

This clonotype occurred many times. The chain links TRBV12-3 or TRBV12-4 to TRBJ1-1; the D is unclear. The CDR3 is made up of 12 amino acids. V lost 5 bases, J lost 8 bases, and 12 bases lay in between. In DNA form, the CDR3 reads TGTGCCAGCAGTACCTCAGAGAGGGAAGCTTTCTTT. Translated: CASSTSEREAFF.

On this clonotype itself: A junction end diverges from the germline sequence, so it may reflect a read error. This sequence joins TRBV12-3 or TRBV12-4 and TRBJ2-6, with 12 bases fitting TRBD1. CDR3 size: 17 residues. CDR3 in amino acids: CASSFGTGGFGANVPTF. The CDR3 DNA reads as TGTGCCAGCAGTTTCGGGACAGGGGGCTTTGGGGCCAACGTCCCGACTTTC.

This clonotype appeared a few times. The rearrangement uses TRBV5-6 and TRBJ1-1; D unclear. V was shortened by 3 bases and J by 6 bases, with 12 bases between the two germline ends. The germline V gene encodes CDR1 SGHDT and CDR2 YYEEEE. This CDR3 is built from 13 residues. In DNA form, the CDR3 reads TGTGCCAGCAGCTATTCCCAGTGGGCTGAAGCTTTCTTT. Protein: CASSYSQWAEAFF.

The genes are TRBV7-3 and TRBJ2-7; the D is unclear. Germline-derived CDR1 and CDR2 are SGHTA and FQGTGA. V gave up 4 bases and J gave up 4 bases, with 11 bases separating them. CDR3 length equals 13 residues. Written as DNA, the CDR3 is TGTGCCAGCAGCTCGCGGATGGGATACGAGCAGTACTTC. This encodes CASSSRMGYEQYF. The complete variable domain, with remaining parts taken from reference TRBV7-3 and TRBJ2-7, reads GAGVSQTPSNKVTEKGKYVELRCDPISGHTALYWYRQSLGQGPEFLIYFQGTGAADDSGLPNDRFFAVRPEGSVSTLKIQRTERGDSAVYLCASSSRMGYEQYFGPGTRLTVT.

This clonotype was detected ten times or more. The CDR3 loop reads CASSLWDSNTEAFF. The CDR3 nucleotides read TGTGCCAGTTCCCTTTGGGATTCGAACACTGAAGCTTTCTTT. This chain joins TRBV2 and TRBJ1-1; no reliable D call. Germline CDR1 is SNHLY and CDR2 is FYNNEI. V lost 9 bases to trimming and J lost 1 base, with 15 bases between them. The CDR3 is 14 residues long.